The 24 T cell receptor beta chains presented below share a single source sample, sequenced in a study of T cell responses to AZD1222 COVID-19 vaccine. Generated by immunoSEQ multiplex PCR, the TCRdb table keeps only in-frame clones and is missing some. The sample shows some 140,000 clones, 80% to 90% of them seen only once. Sample: peripheral blood, taken on day 0 of MenACWY control vaccination. These receptors all stem from an adult in good health.

This clone came up a few times. V is TRBV4-3 and J is TRBJ2-3; no firm D call. Germline CDR1 reads LGHNA; CDR2 reads YSLEER. V lost 3 bases to trimming and J lost 6 bases, with 10 bases between them. CDR3 length: 13 residues. CDR3 sequence: CASSQDLADTQYF. The DNA of the CDR3 is TGCGCCAGCAGCCAGGACCTGGCGGATACGCAGTATTTT.

The J gene is TRBJ2-2, the V gene TRBV14; D ambiguous. The CDR3 consists of 13 residues. The V end was cut by 4 bases, the J end by 1 base, with 4 bases between. Germline V CDR1 and CDR2: SGHDN, FVKESK. Here the CDR3 reads CASSPKNTGELFF. DNA for the CDR3: TGTGCCAGCAGCCCGAAGAACACCGGGGAGCTGTTTTTT.

The V and J genes are TRBV19 and TRBJ2-3; D may be TRBD2 (5 bases). Germline CDR1 reads LNHDA; CDR2 reads SQIVND (reference sequence). The V end was cut by 3 bases, the J end by 2 bases, with 9 bases between. This CDR3 contains 14 residues. CDR3 sequence (DNA): TGTGCCAGTAGTATCCGAGGGTACACAGATACGCAGTATTTT. It codes for CASSIRGYTDTQYF. Variable domain in full (rest from reference TRBV19 and TRBJ2-3): DGGITQSPKYLFRKEGQNVTLSCEQNLNHDAMYWYRQDPGQGLRLIYYSQIVNDFQKGDIAEGYSVSREKKESFPLTVTSAQKNPTAFYLCASSIRGYTDTQYFGPGTRLTVL.

V and J are TRBV5-6 and TRBJ1-2; D not certain. V was pared by 2 bases and J by 2 bases, with 7 bases between. The CDR3 totals 13 residues. Per the germline V gene, CDR1 is SGHDT and CDR2 is YYEEEE. CDR3 nucleotide sequence: TGTGCCAGCAGCTTCGGTCGCAACTATGGCTACACCTTC. It specifies CASSFGRNYGYTF. Variable domain in full (rest from reference TRBV5-6 and TRBJ1-2): DAGVTQSPTHLIKTRGQQVTLRCSPKSGHDTVSWYQQALGQGPQFIFQYYEEEERQRGNFPDRFSGHQFPNYSSELNVNALLLGDSALYLCASSFGRNYGYTFGSGTRLTVV.

This clone was seen a few times. The gene calls are TRBV5-5 and TRBJ2-4, with D perhaps matching TRBD1 (6 bases). Trimming took off 4 bases at V and 6 bases at J, with 20 bases between the two ends. CDR1 is SGHKS and CDR2 is YYEKEE in the germline V gene (reference sequence). The CDR3 extends over 16 amino acids. In nucleotides, the CDR3 is TGTGCCAGCAGCGGAAGCCGGGCCTTAGGGGGAAACATTCAGTACTTC. This encodes CASSGSRALGGNIQYF.

In its sample, this clone was seen a few times. This chain links TRBV2 with TRBJ1-2; D is possibly TRBD1 (5 bases). V was pared by 5 bases and J by 2 bases, with 12 bases between. The CDR3 consists of 14 residues. Germline V lookup: CDR1 SNHLY, CDR2 FYNNEI. The CDR3 is CASSLTTVNYGYTF. The CDR3 DNA follows: TGTGCCAGCAGTCTAACGACAGTAAACTATGGCTACACCTTC.

A remark on this clone: Different DNA sequences within this sample yield the same CDR3. The genes are TRBV5-1 and TRBJ1-2, with 8 nucleotides matching TRBD1. The CDR3 is 12 residues long. In germline, CDR1 is SGHRS, CDR2 YFSETQ. Losses at the gene ends were 4 bases for V and 9 bases for J; bases not matched to a gene: 5. CDR3 DNA sequence: TGCGCCAGCAGCCCCGGACAGGGACGCTACACCTTC. Translating it yields CASSPGQGRYTF.

This clone was seen once. The J gene is TRBJ1-1, the V gene TRBV5-8; 7 bases align to TRBD1. Germline V gives CDR1 SGHTS, CDR2 YDEGEE. V trimming: 3 bases; J trimming: 2 bases; junction bases outside the gene matches: 10. This CDR3 has 16 residues. CDR3 residues: CASSSGQWLRNTEAFF. The CDR3 DNA reads as TGTGCCAGCAGCTCGGGACAGTGGCTAAGAAACACTGAAGCTTTCTTT.

The V and J genes are TRBV6-6 and TRBJ2-7; D might be TRBD1 (5 bases). This CDR3 spans 15 amino acids. The V gene's germline CDR1 is MNHNY and CDR2 SVGAGI (reference sequence). V lost 0 bases and J 3 bases, leaving 12 bases between the germline ends. The CDR3 region has the DNA TGTGCCAGCAGTTACTCAGCCCGACAGCGCTACGAGCAGTACTTC. It is translated as CASSYSARQRYEQYF.

This chain connects TRBV7-9 to TRBJ1-1; 7 nucleotides line up with TRBD1. Germline V gives CDR1 SEHNR, CDR2 FQNEAQ (reference sequence). CDR3 length: 15 residues. The V and J ends lost 5 bases and 4 bases, in that order; junction bases with no gene match: 10. CDR3 sequence: CASSANRGSGTEAFF. CDR3 nucleotide sequence: TGTGCCAGCAGCGCAAACAGGGGCAGTGGCACTGAAGCTTTCTTT.

This clone was observed a single time. The chain has TRBV7-2 and TRBJ1-6; the D gene is possibly TRBD1 (5 bases). This CDR3 is 14 amino acids long. CDR1 SGHTA and CDR2 FQGNSA come from the germline V gene. The germline V and J ends were trimmed by 5 bases and 2 bases, with 7 bases remaining between them. The CDR3: CASSQGPYNSPLHF. CDR3 sequence (DNA): TGTGCCAGCAGCCAGGGCCCCTATAATTCACCCCTCCACTTT.

This clone was seen a few times. V gene TRBV11-2 combines with J gene TRBJ1-1, with D unclear. Trimming pared 5 bases from V and 1 base from J, leaving 5 bases between. In germline, CDR1 is SGHAT, CDR2 FQNNGV. The CDR3 sequence is 12 residues long. CDR3 in amino acids: CASSRENTEAFF. In nucleotides, the CDR3 is TGTGCCAGCAGCCGGGAGAACACTGAAGCTTTCTTT.

Concerning this clone: An end of the junction does not agree with germline; a read error may underlie this. The gene calls are TRBV9 and TRBJ1-2; perhaps TRBD1 as D (5 bases). The CDR3 extends over 15 amino acids. In germline, CDR1 is SGDLS, CDR2 YYNGEE. The DNA for the CDR3 is TGTACCAGCAGCGTAGCCCCGAGGGGCGGGGATGGCTACACCTTC. It is translated as CTSSVAPRGGDGYTF.

This clone has just one count. The V gene is TRBV7-9, the J gene TRBJ2-1; TRBD2 aligns across 15 bases. After removal of 4 bases from V and 5 bases from J, the junction contained 9 bases not matched to a gene. CDR3 length: 18 residues. CDR1 and CDR2 (germline): SEHNR, FQNEAQ (reference sequence). In DNA, the CDR3 is TGTGCCAGCAGCTGGACTAGCGGGGGGGCGATGGGACACAATGAGCAGTTCTTC. It yields the protein CASSWTSGGAMGHNEQFF. The full variable domain, in which reference TRBV7-9 and TRBJ2-1 provide the parts outside the CDR3, is DTGVSQNPRHKITKRGQNVTFRCDPISEHNRLYWYRQTLGQGPEFLTYFQNEAQLEKSRLLSDRFSAERPKGSFSTLEIQRTEQGDSAMYLCASSWTSGGAMGHNEQFFGPGTRLTVL.

The genes are TRBV12-3 or TRBV12-4 and TRBJ1-5; D is ambiguous. CDR3 length: 13 residues. V lost 3 bases and J lost 5, with 8 bases in between. The CDR3 reads CASSFYSDQPQHF. CDR3 in DNA: TGTGCCAGCAGTTTCTACAGCGATCAGCCCCAGCATTTT.

This clone was observed once. The gene calls are TRBV10-1 and TRBJ1-3; D is undetermined. The CDR3 extends over 13 amino acids. CDR1 and CDR2 from the germline V gene are WNHNN and SYGVQD (reference sequence). V was trimmed by 6 bases and J by 4 bases, leaving 10 bases between them. The CDR3 region has the DNA TGCGCCAGCAGCCCGGAGGGCGGAAACACCATATATTTT. Translating it yields CASSPEGGNTIYF.

The rearrangement uses TRBV10-3 and TRBJ2-2, with TRBD2 matching over 11 bases. CDR3 size: 15 residues. V was pared by 10 bases and J by 0 bases, with 4 bases of the junction left unmatched. The germline V gene has CDR1 ENHRY and CDR2 SYGVKD. The CDR3 here is CATLAGGSNTGELFF. CDR3 coding DNA: TGTGCCACCTTAGCGGGGGGGTCGAACACCGGGGAGCTGTTTTTT.

This clone was seen just once. The chain links TRBV5-6 to TRBJ1-1; a weak D match, TRBD1 (5 bases). Germline-derived CDR1 and CDR2 are SGHDT and YYEEEE. V gave up 0 bases and J gave up 8 bases, with 5 bases separating them. The CDR3 is 11 amino acids. CDR3 loop: CASSLGTEAFF. The CDR3 bases are TGTGCCAGCAGCTTGGGGACAGAAGCTTTCTTT.

This chain joins TRBV4-1 and TRBJ1-1; D perhaps matches TRBD1 (6 bases). Trimming stripped 4 bases from V and 2 bases from J, with 14 bases between. The V gene's germline CDR1 is MGHRA and CDR2 YSYEKL. The CDR3 length is 15 residues. CDR3 coding DNA: TGCGCCAGCAGCCCAAGGCCGGGGGGCAACACTGAAGCTTTCTTT. It is translated as CASSPRPGGNTEAFF.

The V call is TRBV7-3, the J call TRBJ1-1; 9 positions match TRBD1. The CDR3 covers 13 residues. The V gene end was trimmed by 5 bases and the J gene end by 5 bases; junction bases not matched to a gene: 3. Germline V gene data show CDR1 as SGHTA and CDR2 as FQGTGA. Written as DNA, the CDR3 is TGTGCCAGCAGCGGGACAGGGTGGACTGAAGCTTTCTTT. Protein: CASSGTGWTEAFF.

CDR3: CASSALGTGDTEAFF. The CDR3, as DNA: TGTGCCAGCAGTGCCTTAGGGACAGGCGACACTGAAGCTTTCTTT. The gene calls are TRBV2 and TRBJ1-1; 8 bases map to TRBD1. The V segment lost 4 bases and the J segment 3 bases; nucleotides outside the gene matches: 7. Germline CDR1 SNHLY, CDR2 FYNNEI. The CDR3 has 15 residues.

V is TRBV7-2 and J is TRBJ2-7, with a weak D call TRBD1 (6 bases). This CDR3 has 14 residues. Germline V gives CDR1 SGHTA, CDR2 FQGNSA. Trimming cost V 5 bases and J 2 bases, with 13 bases left between them. The CDR3 region has the DNA TGTGCCAGCAGCCAAACAGGGACCACCTACGAGCAGTACTTC. This sequence encodes CASSQTGTTYEQYF. Full variable domain (outside the CDR3, taken from reference TRBV7-2 and TRBJ2-7): GAGVSQSPSNKVTEKGKDVELRCDPISGHTALYWYRQSLGQGLEFLIYFQGNSAPDKSGLPSDRFSAERTGGSVSTLTIQRTQQEDSAVYLCASSQTGTTYEQYFGPGTRLTVT.

The chain links TRBV6-5 to TRBJ2-1; 7 nucleotides agree with TRBD2. Looked up from germline, CDR1 is MNHEY and CDR2 is SVGAGI. The V gene end was trimmed by 7 bases and the J gene end by 8 bases; junction bases not matched to a gene: 11. The CDR3 length is 14 residues. CDR3 coding DNA: TGTGCCAGCACTCCACCGGGGGGTGTGGATGAGCAGTTCTTC. It codes for CASTPPGGVDEQFF.

The CDR3 DNA reads TGTGCCAGCAGTGCCTCCTACGAGCAGTACGTC. Residues: CASSASYEQYV. V is TRBV28 and J is TRBJ2-7; D not certain. This CDR3 spans 11 amino acids. V was pared by 5 bases and J by 0 bases, with 2 bases between. Germline CDR1 MDHEN, CDR2 SYDVKM.